A single sample gave rise to the 21 T cell receptor beta chains below, sequenced in a study of cytomegalovirus exposure and HLA in healthy donors. Vbeta (60) and Jbeta (13) primers were used in the PCR. Generated by immunoSEQ multiplex PCR, the TCRdb table keeps only in-frame clones and is missing some. The data show approximately 240,000 clones, with 77% seen just once and 2.5% to 3% held by the top ten. The specimen was PBMCs. All receptors derive from a woman aged 55-70 years in good health and CMV-seropositive.

The chain combines TRBV5-1 with TRBJ2-7; no reliable D call. CDR3 length: 13 amino acids. Trimming stripped 0 bases from V and 11 bases from J, with 15 bases between. Germline V gene data show CDR1 as SGHRS and CDR2 as YFSETQ. The chain's CDR3 is CASSLVVGAPEYF. Here the CDR3 DNA reads TGCGCCAGCAGCTTGGTGGTCGGAGCCCCAGAGTACTTC.

The V gene is TRBV9, the J gene TRBJ2-7; 7 bases are a match to TRBD2. The CDR3 loop spans 16 amino acids. Germline lookup yields CDR1 SGDLS and CDR2 YYNGEE. Trimming removed 0 bases from V and 6 bases from J; junction bases left unmatched: 12. CDR3 sequence: CASSVDEAGALGEQYF. The CDR3 bases are TGTGCCAGCAGCGTAGATGAGGCGGGAGCCCTCGGCGAGCAGTACTTC.

The chain combines TRBV29-1 with TRBJ2-3; the match to TRBD1 covers 9 bases. Germline V gives CDR1 SQVTM, CDR2 ANQGSEA. The CDR3 spans 14 residues. V trimming: 7 bases; J trimming: 4 bases; junction bases outside the gene matches: 9. The CDR3 loop is CSATLGQGSDTQYF. DNA for the CDR3: TGCAGCGCGACTTTGGGACAGGGCTCAGATACGCAGTATTTT.

The chain combines TRBV28 with TRBJ1-6; 8 bases match TRBD1. The germline V gene has CDR1 MDHEN and CDR2 SYDVKM. CDR3 length: 15 amino acids. V lost 5 bases and J lost 15; bases outside the gene matches: 15. CDR3 in amino acids: CASSLAGTGQSVLHF. The CDR3 DNA is TGTGCCAGCAGTCTTGCCGGGACAGGCCAAAGTGTCCTCCACTTT.

The chain uses TRBV5-5 and TRBJ1-4; possible D gene TRBD1, 5 bases. Germline CDR1 and CDR2: SGHKS and YYEKEE (reference sequence). The CDR3 length is 15 residues. V was cut by 0 bases and J by 6 bases, with 12 bases left in between. The CDR3 bases are TGTGCCAGCAGCTTGGGTCCAGGGCCAGATGAAAAACTGTTTTTT. It specifies CASSLGPGPDEKLFF.

This clone was counted a single time. The rearrangement links TRBV5-5 to TRBJ1-2; TRBD1 is a possible D gene (6 bases). V dropped 3 bases and J dropped 2 bases, with 17 bases sitting between them. The CDR3 extends over 16 amino acids. CDR1 is SGHKS and CDR2 is YYEKEE in the germline V gene (reference sequence). The CDR3: CASSSGIGGANYGYTF. The DNA of the CDR3 is TGTGCCAGCAGCTCTGGCATAGGGGGTGCAAACTATGGCTACACCTTC.

The genes are TRBV10-3 and TRBJ2-3; TRBD1 matches 10 bases. The CDR3 totals 16 residues. Germline CDR1 and CDR2: ENHRY and SYGVKD. V shed 5 bases and J 4 bases; nucleotides not matched to a gene: 9. CDR3 sequence (DNA): TGTGCCATCAGTAGGGACAGGGGTGTCAGCGCAGATACGCAGTATTTT. This gives the protein CAISRDRGVSADTQYF.

V is TRBV27 and J is TRBJ1-6, with 7 nucleotides matching TRBD1. This CDR3 region has 15 residues. Germline V gene lookup returns CDR1 MNHEY and CDR2 SMNVEV (reference sequence). V lost 5 bases to trimming and J lost 10 bases; unmatched junction nucleotides: 11. As DNA, the CDR3 is TGTGCCAGCAGTCCCCCAGAGAGGGGGCACTCACCCCTCCACTTT. Its translation is CASSPPERGHSPLHF.

The CDR3 DNA sequence: TGTGCCAGCAGTTCGACAGGGGGTTATCAGCCCCAGCATTTT. Encoded protein: CASSSTGGYQPQHF. This sequence joins TRBV6-5 and TRBJ1-5, with 9 bases fitting TRBD1. Germline values: CDR1 MNHEY, CDR2 SVGAGI. The length of the CDR3 is 14 residues. J was trimmed by 5 bases and V by 4 bases; bases with no gene match: 3.

The genes are TRBV5-1 and TRBJ2-2, with 10 bases matching TRBD2. In germline, CDR1 is SGHRS, CDR2 YFSETQ. The length of the CDR3 is 16 residues. The V gene end was trimmed by 0 bases and the J gene end by 3 bases; junction bases not matched to a gene: 2. For the CDR3, the DNA is TGCGCCAGCAGCTTGGCCGGGACTAGCGACACCGGGGAGCTGTTTTTT. This translates into CASSLAGTSDTGELFF.

Here the CDR3 DNA reads TGTGCCAGTAGTGCCTCCGGACTAGCGGGAGCGACATCCTACAATGAGCAGTTCTTC. It codes for CASSASGLAGATSYNEQFF. V usage is TRBV19 and J usage is TRBJ2-1; 13 bases are shared with TRBD2. From germline, CDR1 is LNHDA and CDR2 SQIVND (reference sequence). V trimming: 5 bases; J trimming: 1 base; junction bases outside the gene matches: 11. The CDR3 sequence is 19 residues long. The whole variable domain, filled in from reference TRBV19 and TRBJ2-1, reads DGGITQSPKYLFRKEGQNVTLSCEQNLNHDAMYWYRQDPGQGLRLIYYSQIVNDFQKGDIAEGYSVSREKKESFPLTVTSAQKNPTAFYLCASSASGLAGATSYNEQFFGPGTRLTVL.

The rearrangement links TRBV2 to TRBJ1-2; D remains ambiguous. The CDR3 has 13 residues. Per the germline V gene, CDR1 is SNHLY and CDR2 is FYNNEI. V gave up 4 bases and J gave up 5 bases, with 11 bases separating them. CDR3 nucleotides: TGTGCCAGCAGTGCCTTGAGGGTTTATGGCTACACCTTC. Its translation is CASSALRVYGYTF.

The chain employs TRBV7-9 and TRBJ1-2; D is ambiguous. The CDR3 is made up of 13 amino acids. V was shortened by 5 bases and J by 0 bases, with 7 bases between the two germline ends. The germline gives CDR1 SEHNR, CDR2 FQNEAQ (reference sequence). CDR3 in amino acids: CASSLRANYGYTF. The CDR3 coding sequence is TGTGCCAGCAGCCTGAGGGCTAACTATGGCTACACCTTC.

The chain has TRBV29-1 and TRBJ2-3; weak D call: TRBD2 (7 bases). Per the germline V gene, CDR1 is SQVTM and CDR2 is ANQGSEA. V was cut by 5 bases and J by 2 bases, with 14 bases left in between. The CDR3 extends over 14 amino acids. CDR3 bases: TGCAGCGTTATGTCGGGGGGCCCCACAGATACGCAGTATTTT. Protein product: CSVMSGGPTDTQYF.

The chain couples TRBV10-3 to TRBJ2-3; perhaps TRBD2 as D (6 bases). V was clipped by 8 bases and J by 2 bases, with 14 bases between them. Germline assignment: CDR1 ENHRY and CDR2 SYGVKD. This CDR3 comprises 14 residues. The CDR3 bases are TGTGCCATCGCGTTGGGCGGGGCCACAGATACGCAGTATTTT. The encoded protein is CAIALGGATDTQYF.

The J gene is TRBJ1-2, the V gene TRBV6-5; 8 bases match TRBD1. Germline V gene data show CDR1 as MNHEY and CDR2 as SVGAGI. The CDR3 length is 13 residues. V gave up 6 bases and J gave up 3 bases; unmatched junction bases: 3. CDR3 bases: TGTGCCAGCAGCTCGGACAGGGACTATGGCTACACCTTC. It is translated as CASSSDRDYGYTF.

This clone has only a few counts. J is TRBJ2-5 and V is TRBV15, with D possibly matching TRBD2 (5 bases). Germline CDR1 and CDR2: LNHNV and YYDKDF (reference sequence). The CDR3 loop spans 14 amino acids. Trimming removed 4 bases at V and 7 bases at J, with 16 bases between. The CDR3 here is CATSTGLPSGTQYF. In nucleotides, the CDR3 is TGTGCCACCAGCACGGGATTACCTTCCGGGACCCAGTACTTC.

The chain combines TRBV2 with TRBJ1-1, with TRBD1 as a possible D gene (6 bases). Germline CDR1 SNHLY, CDR2 FYNNEI. V gave up 6 bases and J gave up 3 bases, with 14 bases separating them. The CDR3 loop spans 14 amino acids. The CDR3 DNA reads TGTGCCAGCAGCTTCTCAGGGGCGGACACTGAAGCTTTCTTT. This sequence encodes CASSFSGADTEAFF. Using reference TRBV2 and TRBJ1-1 for the parts outside the CDR3, the full variable domain is EPEVTQTPSHQVTQMGQEVILRCVPISNHLYFYWYRQILGQKVEFLVSFYNNEISEKSEIFDDQFSVERPDGSNFTLKIRSTKLEDSAMYFCASSFSGADTEAFFGQGTRLTVV.

This clone came up once. V usage is TRBV7-8 and J usage is TRBJ2-7; 8 bases map to TRBD1. The CDR3 runs to 14 residues. V lost 5 bases, J lost 6 bases, and 9 bases stayed unmatched. Germline V gene sequence: CDR1 SGHVS, CDR2 FQNEAQ. CDR3 residues: CASSPGGQGGEQYF. DNA for the CDR3: TGTGCCAGCAGCCCAGGGGGCCAAGGCGGCGAGCAGTACTTC.

In the case of this clone: The identical CDR3 is also encoded by other nucleotide sequences in the sample. This chain links TRBV5-1 with TRBJ2-1, with a tentative D call TRBD2 (5 bases). The CDR3 extends over 14 amino acids. Germline lookup yields CDR1 SGHRS and CDR2 YFSETQ. The V end was cut by 2 bases, the J end by 0 bases, with 6 bases between. CDR3 nucleotide sequence: TGCGCCAGCAGCTTAGGGAGCTCCTACAATGAGCAGTTCTTC. It yields the protein CASSLGSSYNEQFF.

V gene TRBV6-1 combines with J gene TRBJ2-1, with D maybe TRBD2 (6 bases). This CDR3 is 16 amino acids long. The ends were cut back, 0 bases at V and 7 bases at J, with 16 bases in the middle. In germline, CDR1 is MNHNS, CDR2 SASEGT. In DNA, the CDR3 is TGTGCCAGCAGTGAAGCGCCAGGAAAAGGAGGGAATGAGCAGTTCTTC. Translated, it gives CASSEAPGKGGNEQFF.